The 11 T cell receptor beta chains reported below all come from one sample, sequenced in a study of T cells in Graves' hyperthyroidism and ophthalmopathy (dated by TCRdb to about 2019). Libraries came from multiplex PCR. The sequencer listed for this sample is Illumina HiSeq 2000. Amplification of TCR beta CDR3 regions was carried out from RNA transcripts. The TCR CDR3 was subjected to a first round of RT-PCR using the HTBI primer set and the Qiagen OneStep RT-PCR kit. TCRdb applied fastp at Q25 and MiXCR to the public reads, then kept only in-frame beta chains. Rows are combined by CDR3 protein, so each entry shows the most common genes and DNA. For this sample there are hundreds of thousands of distinct CDR3 sequences; 15% to 20% appear just once. The ten top clones hold roughly 47% of the sample. Sequencing used blood. These receptor sequences come from a man aged 35 to 55 with Graves' ophthalmopathy.

This clonotype was counted many times. This chain connects TRBV9 to TRBJ2-7, with 11 bases lining up with TRBD1. Germline CDR1 is SGDLS and CDR2 is YYNGEE. J was trimmed by 5 bases and V by 4 bases; bases with no gene match: 5. The CDR3 covers 14 residues. CDR3 protein: CASSLDRGQDEQYF. The CDR3 DNA follows: TGTGCCAGCAGCCTGGACAGGGGGCAGGACGAGCAGTACTTC. The full variable domain, completed using reference TRBV9 and TRBJ2-7, is DSGVTQTPKHLITATGQRVTLRCSPRSGDLSVYWYQQSLDQGLQFLIQYYNGEERAKGNILERFSAQQFPDLHSELNLSSLELGDSALYFCASSLDRGQDEQYFGPGTRLTVT.

V usage is TRBV14 and J usage is TRBJ2-7, with 7 bases lining up with TRBD2. V trimming: 4 bases; J trimming: 3 bases; junction bases outside the gene matches: 3. Germline loops: CDR1 SGHDN, CDR2 FVKESK. The length of the CDR3 is 13 residues. The CDR3 loop reads CASSRDYYYEQYF. In DNA form, the CDR3 reads TGTGCCAGCAGCCGGGACTATTACTACGAGCAGTACTTC.

This clonotype was observed at least ten times. This sequence joins TRBV5-1 and TRBJ2-5, with 11 bases lining up with TRBD2. Germline CDR1 and CDR2: SGHRS and YFSETQ. There are 15 residues in the CDR3. V shed 4 bases, J shed 1 base, and the junction held 3 bases outside the gene matches. CDR3 sequence reads: CASSPGLAGQETQYF. The CDR3 DNA sequence: TGCGCCAGCAGCCCTGGACTAGCGGGCCAAGAGACCCAGTACTTC. The whole variable domain, remainder taken from reference TRBV5-1 and TRBJ2-5, is KAGVTQTPRYLIKTRGQQVTLSCSPISGHRSVSWYQQTPGQGLQFLFEYFSETQRNKGNFPGRFSGRQFSNSRSEMNVSTLELGDSALYLCASSPGLAGQETQYFGPGTRLLVL.

Worth noting for this clonotype: This clone may be a read error of a much larger clone one base away. This chain connects TRBV28 to TRBJ2-1; the match to TRBD2 covers 10 bases. This CDR3 comprises 16 residues. The ends lost 6 bases at V and 9 bases at J; junction bases unmatched: 14. Germline CDR1 and CDR2: MDHEN and SYDVKM. This CDR3 reads CASRPSGTSEAGEQFF. CDR3 sequence (DNA): TGTGCCAGCAGGCCGTCCGGGACTAGCGAGGCGGGTGAGCAGTTCTTC.

This chain links TRBV7-2 with TRBJ2-2; 10 positions match TRBD1. Germline V CDR1 and CDR2: SGHTA, FQGNSA. Germline trimming cut 5 bases from V and 8 bases from J; bases unmatched to any gene: 8. There are 15 residues in the CDR3. CDR3 DNA: TGTGCCAGCAGCCAGGAGGGACAGGGGCTGGGGGAGCTGTTTTTT. Translated, it gives CASSQEGQGLGELFF.

This clonotype was recorded many times. The chain employs TRBV3-1 and TRBJ1-2; D remains unclear. CDR1 is LGHDT and CDR2 is YNNKEL in the germline V gene (reference sequence). The CDR3 consists of 15 residues. V was cut by 0 bases and J by 4 bases, with 12 bases left in between. CDR3 nucleotide sequence: TGTGCCAGCAGCCAAGATGGGCGGACGGGCTATGGCTACACCTTC. Translating gives CASSQDGRTGYGYTF.

The rearrangement uses TRBV20-1 and TRBJ2-2; 7 bases agree with TRBD2. The V gene's germline CDR1 is DFQATT and CDR2 SNEGSKA (reference sequence). This CDR3 has 15 amino acids. V lost 3 bases to trimming and J lost 4 bases; unmatched junction nucleotides: 8. The CDR3 loop reads CSARVAGVATGELFF. The DNA for the CDR3 is TGCAGTGCTAGGGTTGCGGGAGTAGCCACCGGGGAGCTGTTTTTT.

This clonotype has ten or more counts. The V and J genes are TRBV2 and TRBJ2-5, with unresolved D. Trimming took off 6 bases at V and 4 bases at J, with 12 bases between the two ends. This CDR3 spans 13 amino acids. Germline V gene lookup returns CDR1 SNHLY and CDR2 FYNNEI. This chain's CDR3 is CASSRTNRETQYF. The CDR3 nucleotides are TGTGCCAGCAGCCGGACCAACCGAGAGACCCAGTACTTC.

This clonotype was detected ten times or more. This chain links TRBV12-3 or TRBV12-4 with TRBJ2-3; tentatively, D is TRBD1 (7 bases). V was trimmed by 5 bases and J by 3 bases, leaving 18 bases between them. The CDR3 spans 16 residues. In DNA form, the CDR3 reads TGTGCCAGCAGTCCGCCAGGGGGAGGCAGGACAGATACGCAGTATTTT. This encodes CASSPPGGGRTDTQYF.

This clonotype showed up many times. The chain is built from TRBV5-6 and TRBJ2-1; 7 bases map to TRBD1. The V gene's germline CDR1 is SGHDT and CDR2 YYEEEE. V shed 2 bases, J shed 7 bases, and the junction held 3 bases outside the gene matches. The CDR3 has 13 amino acids. The DNA for the CDR3 is TGTGCCAGCAGCTTTGACAGGGCGAATGAGCAGTTCTTC. Protein product: CASSFDRANEQFF.

This clonotype was picked up a small number of times. The rearrangement uses TRBV5-5 and TRBJ1-1, with TRBD1 as a possible D gene (5 bases). There are 14 residues in the CDR3. The germline V gene has CDR1 SGHKS and CDR2 YYEKEE (reference sequence). Trimming removed 9 bases at V and 0 bases at J, with 15 bases between. The CDR3 sequence: CATKGDPLNTEAFF. CDR3 coding DNA: TGTGCCACCAAAGGGGACCCATTGAACACTGAAGCTTTCTTT.